This T cell receptor beta chain was identified during a study of T cells in pancreatic ductal adenocarcinoma. Germline V gene sequence: CDR1 SGHAT, CDR2 FQNNGV. Trimming stripped 6 bases from V and 5 bases from J, with 22 bases between. The CDR3 is 17 residues long. The selected patients with pancreatic ductal adenocarcinoma had surgery but no neoadjuvant therapy. The study, taken as a whole, reports: Compared with tumor, blood showed more total productive templates and about 8-fold more clonotypes. The resected pancreatic cancer cohort was biased toward the minority with early-stage disease.

Produced via immunoSEQ multiplex PCR; TCRdb's table is partial and in-frame only. The sample includes around 94,000 clones, about 95% of them seen just once. As regards this clone: Its antigen remains unknown.

The source of this sequence is a human donor with pancreatic ductal adenocarcinoma. The sequencing input was PBMCs. The chain combines TRBV11-2 with TRBJ2-2; D might be TRBD2 (7 bases). CDR3 loop: CASRVPGGGRGTGELFF. DNA of the CDR3: TGTGCCAGCAGGGTTCCCGGGGGCGGGAGAGGGACCGGGGAGCTGTTTTTT.